This is a list of T cell receptor beta chains from one sample in a study of cytomegalovirus exposure and HLA in healthy donors. The repertoire was sequenced with immunoSEQ multiplex PCR; TCRdb's copy has only in-frame clones and lacks some. Of 150,000 to 200,000 clones in the sample, around 75% were seen once. Material: PBMCs. The receptors come from a young man in good health and CMV-seropositive. CDR3s include the opening cysteine and the closing phenylalanine or tryptophan. The D gene is left open where the match is weak. Clone size is given for some rows only: seen once, a few or many times, or a class if the clone is expanded.

V gene: TRBV29-1; J gene: TRBJ2-1; D gene: -; clone size: -; CDR3 protein: CSVTGTGQNEQFF; CDR3 DNA: TGCAGCGTTACCGGGACCGGACAGAATGAGCAGTTCTTC
V gene: TRBV7-8; J gene: TRBJ1-5; D gene: -; clone size: -; CDR3 protein: CASSFGRNQPQHF; CDR3 DNA: TGTGCCAGCAGCTTTGGCAGGAATCAGCCCCAGCATTTT
V gene: TRBV6-5; J gene: TRBJ1-5; D gene: TRBD1; clone size: -; CDR3 protein: CASRRQGGSNQPQHF; CDR3 DNA: TGTGCCAGCAGACGACAGGGTGGGAGCAATCAGCCCCAGCATTTT
V gene: TRBV25-1; J gene: TRBJ1-1; D gene: -; clone size: -; CDR3 protein: CASSEPSGWEAFF; CDR3 DNA: TGTGCCAGCAGTGAGCCCTCGGGATGGGAAGCTTTCTTT
V gene: TRBV19; J gene: TRBJ2-3; D gene: TRBD2; clone size: -; CDR3 protein: CASSPKGLASTDTQYF; CDR3 DNA: TGTGCCAGTAGTCCCAAGGGACTAGCGAGCACAGATACGCAGTATTTT
V gene: TRBV7-2; J gene: TRBJ1-1; D gene: -; clone size: few; CDR3 protein: CASSTAGTWNTEAFF; CDR3 DNA: TGTGCCAGCAGCACGGCCGGGACATGGAACACTGAAGCTTTCTTT
V gene: TRBV28; J gene: TRBJ1-2; D gene: -; clone size: few; CDR3 protein: CASSGAGGNYGYTF; CDR3 DNA: TGTGCCAGCAGTGGGGCGGGGGGTAACTATGGCTACACCTTC
V gene: TRBV30; J gene: TRBJ2-3; D gene: TRBD2; clone size: -; CDR3 protein: CAWSVPSGTDTQYF; CDR3 DNA: TGTGCCTGGAGTGTACCTAGCGGGACAGATACGCAGTATTTT
V gene: TRBV5-1; J gene: TRBJ2-1; D gene: TRBD2; clone size: once; CDR3 protein: CASSLAGGRAPNEQFF; CDR3 DNA: TGCGCCAGCAGCTTGGCGGGCGGGAGGGCCCCCAATGAGCAGTTCTTC
V gene: TRBV6-6; J gene: TRBJ2-3; D gene: -; clone size: -; CDR3 protein: CASMNAVTDTQYF; CDR3 DNA: TGTGCCAGCATGAATGCGGTAACAGATACGCAGTATTTT
V gene: TRBV28; J gene: TRBJ1-5; D gene: TRBD1; clone size: -; CDR3 protein: CASSLRTGDQPQHF; CDR3 DNA: TGTGCCAGCAGTTTACGGACAGGTGATCAGCCCCAGCATTTT
V gene: TRBV6-1; J gene: TRBJ2-3; D gene: -; clone size: -; CDR3 protein: CASSEARGTDTQYF; CDR3 DNA: TGTGCCAGCAGTGAAGCGCGAGGGACAGATACGCAGTATTTT